This is a list of T cell receptor beta chains from one sample in a study of blood T cell repertoires in COVID-19. The method was immunoSEQ multiplex PCR; TCRdb's version includes in-frame clones alone and lacks a portion of them. The table has roughly 50,000 clones, 90% seen once. Material: peripheral blood. The receptor set was obtained from a man between 65 and 85 years old with acute or convalescent COVID-19. The CDR3 runs from the conserved cysteine through the conserved F or W. D genes are given only for firm matches. Clone size, where shown, is once, few, many, or a class for clones that have expanded.

>TRBV7-9|NA|NA|TRBJ1-3
CASSSSGSGNTIYF
TGTGCCAGCAGCTCGTCGGGCTCTGGAAACACCATATATTTT
>TRBV6-5|NA|NA|TRBJ1-2
CASSYSRGTLIGYTF
TGTGCCAGCAGTTACTCGAGGGGGACACTCATTGGCTACACCTTC
>TRBV6-6|NA|NA|TRBJ1-3
CASSPTGSGNTIYF
TGTGCCAGCAGTCCTACAGGGTCTGGAAACACCATATATTTT
>TRBV7-3|NA|TRBD2|TRBJ2-3
CASSLGLADTQYF
TGTGCCAGCAGCTTGGGACTAGCAGATACGCAGTATTTT
>TRBV4-2|once|TRBD1|TRBJ2-1
CASSPLGTGNNEQFF
TGTGCCAGCAGTCCTCTGGGGACAGGGAATAATGAGCAGTTCTTC
>TRBV5-1|NA|NA|TRBJ2-7
CASSLAAGYEQYF
TGCGCCAGCAGCTTGGCGGCGGGCTACGAGCAGTACTTC
>TRBV6-5|NA|TRBD2|TRBJ2-7
CASGGRVVNEQYF
TGTGCCAGCGGGGGGAGGGTTGTCAACGAGCAGTACTTC
>TRBV2|NA|NA|TRBJ1-1
CASTRSARGERVGTEAFF
TGTGCCAGCACCCGCAGTGCGAGAGGGGAGCGGGTAGGCACTGAAGCTTTCTTT
>TRBV4-1|NA|NA|TRBJ1-3
CASSQPSGMSGNTIYF
TGCGCCAGCAGCCAACCCTCAGGGATGTCAGGAAACACCATATATTTT
>TRBV11-1|NA|NA|TRBJ1-6
CASSFPGVSPLHF
TGTGCCAGCAGCTTCCCGGGGGTCTCACCCCTCCACTTT
>TRBV7-9|NA|NA|TRBJ2-7
CASSLESSYEQYF
TGTGCCAGTTCCTTGGAGAGCTCCTACGAGCAGTACTTC
>TRBV9|NA|TRBD2|TRBJ2-1
CASSVGRSGGADNEQFF
TGTGCCAGCAGCGTAGGGAGGAGCGGGGGGGCAGACAATGAGCAGTTCTTC
>TRBV15|NA|TRBD2|TRBJ2-3
CATSRVRLAADTQYF
TGTGCCACCAGCAGAGTTCGGCTAGCGGCAGATACGCAGTATTTT
>TRBV5-1|NA|NA|TRBJ2-7
CASSPRGSSYEQYF
TGCGCCAGCAGCCCACGGGGTAGCTCCTACGAGCAGTACTTC
>TRBV5-1|NA|TRBD2|TRBJ2-3
CASSPGTSGGRTDTQYF
TGCGCCAGCAGCCCCGGGACTAGCGGGGGGAGGACAGATACGCAGTATTTT
>TRBV19|NA|NA|TRBJ1-1
CASSLRGQGLPEAFF
TGTGCCAGTAGTCTTCGAGGGCAGGGGTTGCCTGAAGCTTTCTTT
>TRBV28|NA|TRBD1|TRBJ2-7
CASRGTGGRYEQYF
TGTGCCAGCAGGGGGACAGGGGGCCGCTACGAGCAGTACTTC
>TRBV21-1|NA|NA|TRBJ2-1
CASSLPGLAVNEQFF
TGTGCCAGCAGCCTTCCGGGACTAGCGGTAAATGAGCAGTTCTTC
>TRBV15|NA|TRBD1|TRBJ1-6
CATSRANRGQSPLHF
TGTGCCACCAGCAGGGCAAACAGGGGACAATCACCCCTCCACTTT
>TRBV19|NA|NA|TRBJ1-5
CASSIWANQPQHF
TGTGCCAGTAGTATTTGGGCCAATCAGCCCCAGCATTTT
>TRBV30|NA|NA|TRBJ1-3
CAWSVQGRESGNTIYF
TGTGCCTGGAGTGTCCAGGGGAGAGAAAGTGGAAACACCATATATTTT
>TRBV9|NA|TRBD1|TRBJ2-7
CASSAGQGFNYEQYF
TGTGCCAGCAGCGCTGGACAGGGGTTCAACTACGAGCAGTACTTC
>TRBV19|NA|NA|TRBJ1-3
CASRYSDSGNTIYF
TGTGCCAGTAGGTACTCCGACTCTGGAAACACCATATATTTT
>TRBV9|NA|NA|TRBJ2-7
CASSVEGAPYEQYF
TGTGCCAGCAGCGTAGAAGGGGCGCCCTACGAGCAGTACTTC
>TRBV29-1|NA|NA|TRBJ1-2
CSARGGSGYTF
TGCAGCGCTAGAGGTGGGTCCGGCTACACCTTC
>TRBV5-4|NA|TRBD1|TRBJ1-2
CASSRDSQNYGYTF
TGTGCCAGCAGCCGGGACAGCCAGAACTATGGCTACACCTTC
>TRBV29-1|NA|TRBD1|TRBJ2-1
CSVAQGSGAEQFF
TGCAGCGTTGCACAGGGGAGTGGGGCTGAGCAGTTCTTC
>TRBV19|NA|TRBD2|TRBJ2-5
CASSITSGGVETQYF
TGTGCCAGTAGTATCACTAGCGGGGGTGTTGAGACCCAGTACTTC
>TRBV6-7|NA|NA|TRBJ1-5
CASSYSYEQKTYQPQHF
TGTGCCAGCAGTTACTCGTACGAACAGAAGACCTATCAGCCCCAGCATTTT
>TRBV5-6|once|NA|TRBJ2-1
CASSSPNSAYNEQFF
TGTGCCAGCAGCTCCCCGAATAGCGCCTACAATGAGCAGTTCTTC
>TRBV18|NA|NA|TRBJ1-3
CASSENWGRGNTIYF
TGTGCCAGCTCAGAAAATTGGGGCCGGGGAAACACCATATATTTT
>TRBV9|NA|TRBD2|TRBJ2-5
CASSVAAGGRFETQYF
TGTGCCAGCAGCGTAGCGGCGGGGGGCCGGTTTGAGACCCAGTACTTC
>TRBV4-3|NA|NA|TRBJ1-1
CASSQADRNTEAFF
TGCGCCAGCAGCCAAGCAGACAGGAACACTGAAGCTTTCTTT
>TRBV11-2|NA|NA|TRBJ1-6
CASSSMSSYNSPLHF
TGTGCCAGCAGCTCGATGAGCTCCTATAATTCACCCCTCCACTTT
>TRBV6-5|NA|NA|TRBJ2-7
CASSYRGQGTYEQYF
TGTGCCAGCAGTTACAGAGGGCAAGGGACCTACGAGCAGTACTTC
>TRBV12-5|once|NA|TRBJ1-1
CASGLSENTEAFF
TGTGCTAGTGGCCTCAGTGAGAACACTGAAGCTTTCTTT
>TRBV24-1|NA|NA|TRBJ2-5
CATSGTQGMETQYF
TGTGCCACCAGTGGGACCCAGGGGATGGAGACCCAGTACTTC
>TRBV6-1|NA|TRBD1|TRBJ1-5
CASSADRGNQPQHF
TGTGCCAGCAGTGCAGACAGGGGTAATCAGCCCCAGCATTTT
>TRBV28|NA|NA|TRBJ1-2
CASSLGSDYYGYTF
TGTGCCAGCAGTTTAGGATCAGACTACTATGGCTACACCTTC
>TRBV7-6|NA|NA|TRBJ1-4
CASSQIGQTTNEKLFF
TGTGCCAGCAGCCAAATTGGACAGACAACTAATGAAAAACTGTTTTTT